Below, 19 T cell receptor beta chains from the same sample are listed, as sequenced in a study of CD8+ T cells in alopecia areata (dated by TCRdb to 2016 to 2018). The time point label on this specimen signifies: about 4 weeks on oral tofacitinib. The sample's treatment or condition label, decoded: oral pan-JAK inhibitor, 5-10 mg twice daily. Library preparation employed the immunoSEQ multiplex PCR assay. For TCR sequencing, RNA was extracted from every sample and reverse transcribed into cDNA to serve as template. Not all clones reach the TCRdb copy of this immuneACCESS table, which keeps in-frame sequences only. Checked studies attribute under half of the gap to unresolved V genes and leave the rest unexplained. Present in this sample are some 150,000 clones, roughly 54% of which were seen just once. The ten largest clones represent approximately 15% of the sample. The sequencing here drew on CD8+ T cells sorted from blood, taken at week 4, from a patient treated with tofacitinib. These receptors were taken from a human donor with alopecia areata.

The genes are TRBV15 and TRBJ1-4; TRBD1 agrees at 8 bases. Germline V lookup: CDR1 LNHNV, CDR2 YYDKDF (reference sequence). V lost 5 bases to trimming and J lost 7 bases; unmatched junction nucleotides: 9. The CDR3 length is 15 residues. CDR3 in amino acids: CATSAHRGGSEKLFF. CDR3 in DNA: TGTGCCACCAGCGCACACAGGGGGGGGAGTGAAAAACTGTTTTTT.

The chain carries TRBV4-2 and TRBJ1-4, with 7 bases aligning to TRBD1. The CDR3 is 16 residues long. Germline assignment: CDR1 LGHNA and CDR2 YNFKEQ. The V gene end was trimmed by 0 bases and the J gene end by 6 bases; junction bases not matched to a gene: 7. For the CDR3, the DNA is TGTGCCAGCAGCCAAGATCCCCCCACAGGGGATGAAAAACTGTTTTTT. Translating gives CASSQDPPTGDEKLFF.

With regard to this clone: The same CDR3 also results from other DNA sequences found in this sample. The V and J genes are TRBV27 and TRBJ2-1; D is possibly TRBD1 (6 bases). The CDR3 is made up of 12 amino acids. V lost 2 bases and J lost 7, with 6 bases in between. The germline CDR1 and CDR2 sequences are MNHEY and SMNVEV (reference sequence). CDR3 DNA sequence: TGTGCCAGCAGTTTAAGGGGGAATGAGCAGTTCTTC. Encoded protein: CASSLRGNEQFF.

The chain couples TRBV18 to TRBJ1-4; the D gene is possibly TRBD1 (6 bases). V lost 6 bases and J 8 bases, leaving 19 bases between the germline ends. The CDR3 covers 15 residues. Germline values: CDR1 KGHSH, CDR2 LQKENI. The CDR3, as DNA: TGTGCCAGCTCCCCCGGACAGCCCAGCGGGGAAAAACTGTTTTTT. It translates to CASSPGQPSGEKLFF.

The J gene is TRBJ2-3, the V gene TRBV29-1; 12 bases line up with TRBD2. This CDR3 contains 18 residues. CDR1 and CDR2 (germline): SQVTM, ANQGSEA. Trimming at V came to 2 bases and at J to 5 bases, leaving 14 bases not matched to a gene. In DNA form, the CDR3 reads TGCAGCGTTGAATGGCTAGCGGGGGGGCCCTGGGATGTAGATACGCAGTATTTT. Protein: CSVEWLAGGPWDVDTQYF.

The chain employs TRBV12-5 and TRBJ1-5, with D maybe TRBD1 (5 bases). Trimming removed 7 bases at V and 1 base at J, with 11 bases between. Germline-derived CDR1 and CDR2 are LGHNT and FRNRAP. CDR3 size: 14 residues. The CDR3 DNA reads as TGTGCTAGTGATCGAGAGGGGAGCAATCAGCCCCAGCATTTT. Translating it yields CASDREGSNQPQHF.

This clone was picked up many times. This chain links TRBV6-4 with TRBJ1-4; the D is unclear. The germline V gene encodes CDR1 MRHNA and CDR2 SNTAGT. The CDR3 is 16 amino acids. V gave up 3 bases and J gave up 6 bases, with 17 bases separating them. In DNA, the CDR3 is TGTGCCAGCAGTGAATATCGGCAACCCTTGGATGAAAAACTGTTTTTT. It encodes CASSEYRQPLDEKLFF.

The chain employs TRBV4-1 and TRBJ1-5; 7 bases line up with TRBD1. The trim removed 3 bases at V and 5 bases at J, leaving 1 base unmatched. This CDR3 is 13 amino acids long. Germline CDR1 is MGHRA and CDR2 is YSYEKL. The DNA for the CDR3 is TGCGCCAGCAGCCAGCAGGGGGATCAGCCCCAGCATTTT. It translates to CASSQQGDQPQHF.

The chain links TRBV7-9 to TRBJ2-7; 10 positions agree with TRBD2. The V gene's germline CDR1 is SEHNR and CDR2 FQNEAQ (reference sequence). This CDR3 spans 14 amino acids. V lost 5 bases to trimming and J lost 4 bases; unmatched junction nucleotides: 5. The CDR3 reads CASSPIAGGYEQYF. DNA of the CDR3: TGTGCCAGCAGCCCCATAGCGGGGGGATACGAGCAGTACTTC.

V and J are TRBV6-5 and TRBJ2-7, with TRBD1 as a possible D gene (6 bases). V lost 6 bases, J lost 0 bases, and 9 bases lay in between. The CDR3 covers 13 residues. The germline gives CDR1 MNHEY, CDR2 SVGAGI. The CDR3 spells CASSQGSSYEQYF. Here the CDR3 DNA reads TGTGCCAGCAGCCAGGGGAGCTCCTACGAGCAGTACTTC.

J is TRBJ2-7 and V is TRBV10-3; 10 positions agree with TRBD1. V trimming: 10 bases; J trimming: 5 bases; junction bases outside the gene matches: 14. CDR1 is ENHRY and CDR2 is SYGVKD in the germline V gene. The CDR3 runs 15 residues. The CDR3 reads CATGGTRDRGDEQYF. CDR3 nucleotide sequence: TGTGCCACGGGGGGGACCCGGGACAGGGGAGACGAGCAGTACTTC.

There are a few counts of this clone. In DNA form, the CDR3 reads TGCGCGTCGAGGGATGGCTACACCTTC. The encoded protein is CASRDGYTF. The chain combines TRBV23-1 with TRBJ1-2; the D is unclear. TRBV23-1 is sorted into the ORF group, with uncertain function. The CDR3 has 9 residues.

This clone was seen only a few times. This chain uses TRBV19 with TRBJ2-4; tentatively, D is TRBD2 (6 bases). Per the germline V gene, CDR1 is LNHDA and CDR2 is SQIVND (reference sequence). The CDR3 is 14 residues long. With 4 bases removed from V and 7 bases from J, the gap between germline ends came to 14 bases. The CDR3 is CASSRNRGGNIQYF. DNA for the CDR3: TGTGCCAGTAGTAGGAACCGCGGAGGGAACATTCAGTACTTC.

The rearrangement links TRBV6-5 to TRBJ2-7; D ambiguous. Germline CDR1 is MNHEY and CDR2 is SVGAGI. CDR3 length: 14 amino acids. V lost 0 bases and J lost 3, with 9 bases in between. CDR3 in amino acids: CASSYSERLYEQYF. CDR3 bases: TGTGCCAGCAGTTACTCAGAACGGCTCTACGAGCAGTACTTC.

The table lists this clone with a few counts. This CDR3 reads CASSLVSYEQYF. The DNA of the CDR3 is TGTGCCAGCAGCTTGGTCTCCTACGAGCAGTACTTC. The rearrangement uses TRBV5-6 and TRBJ2-7; no reliable D call. V gave up 0 bases and J gave up 0 bases, with 1 base separating them. The CDR3 sequence is 12 residues long. CDR1 is SGHDT and CDR2 is YYEEEE in the germline V gene.

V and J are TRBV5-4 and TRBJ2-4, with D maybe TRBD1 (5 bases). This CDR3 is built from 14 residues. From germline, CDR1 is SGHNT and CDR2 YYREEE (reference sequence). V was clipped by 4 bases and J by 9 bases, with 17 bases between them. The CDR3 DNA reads TGTGCCAGCAGCCCGGCTCTGGACAATAGCATTCAGTACTTC. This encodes CASSPALDNSIQYF.

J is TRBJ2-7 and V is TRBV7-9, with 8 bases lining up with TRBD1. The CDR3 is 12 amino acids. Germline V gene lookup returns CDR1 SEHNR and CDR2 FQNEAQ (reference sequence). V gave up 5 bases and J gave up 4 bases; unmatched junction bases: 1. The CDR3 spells CASSQGAYEQYF. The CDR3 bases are TGTGCCAGCAGCCAGGGGGCATACGAGCAGTACTTC.

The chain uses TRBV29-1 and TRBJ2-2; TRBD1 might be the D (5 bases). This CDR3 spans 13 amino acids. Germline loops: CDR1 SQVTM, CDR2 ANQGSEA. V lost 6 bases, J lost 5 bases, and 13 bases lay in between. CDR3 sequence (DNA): TGCAGCGTCCTTTCTGGGGCTACCGGGGAGCTGTTTTTT. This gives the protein CSVLSGATGELFF.

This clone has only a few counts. The CDR3 DNA sequence: TGCGCCAGCAGCGCCGGGAGGTATGGGAACACTGAAGCTTTCTTT. It is translated as CASSAGRYGNTEAFF. The chain recombines TRBV5-1 with TRBJ1-1, with D hard to call. The germline V gene has CDR1 SGHRS and CDR2 YFSETQ. Trimming took off 4 bases at V and 1 base at J, with 14 bases between the two ends. The CDR3 covers 15 residues.